Shown below are 32 T cell receptor beta chains from a single sample sequenced in a study of T-cell reconstitution after alpha-beta-depleted transplantation in children. Unique molecular identifiers were incorporated into the prepared TCRbeta library. Each CDR3 protein is one row after TCRdb ran MiXCR on the PCR reads. The sample records hundreds of thousands of distinct CDR3 sequences, over 10% being singletons. This material consisted of PBMCs, mostly from graft donor cells, taken 360 days after TCRalphabeta/CD19-depleted stem cell transplant. These receptors were taken from a male patient between 5 and 17 years old who had a stem cell transplant for acute myeloid leukemia, so the T cells may come from the graft donor.

This clonotype has ten or more counts. This chain connects TRBV6-1 to TRBJ1-3; TRBD1 is a possible D gene (6 bases). The CDR3 extends over 14 amino acids. CDR1 MNHNS and CDR2 SASEGT come from the germline V gene. The V gene lost 7 bases and the J gene lost 3 bases, with 13 bases spanning the gap. The CDR3 protein is CASTPGAGGNTIYF. In DNA, the CDR3 is TGTGCCAGCACCCCAGGGGCGGGTGGAAACACCATATATTTT.

The table lists this clonotype with a few counts. The J gene is TRBJ2-7, the V gene TRBV20-1; perhaps TRBD2 as D (6 bases). The V gene lost 3 bases and the J gene lost 5 bases, with 17 bases spanning the gap. This CDR3 comprises 14 residues. Germline CDR1 is DFQATT and CDR2 is SNEGSKA (reference sequence). In DNA form, the CDR3 reads TGCAGTGCTAGTGCCAGCGGGTATTTCGACGAGCAGTACTTC. Protein product: CSASASGYFDEQYF.

This clonotype showed up just a few times. This chain connects TRBV5-1 to TRBJ2-2; D is possibly TRBD1 (6 bases). The CDR3 spans 13 residues. CDR1 is SGHRS, CDR2 YFSETQ, per germline. Trimming removed 9 bases from V and 1 base from J, with 10 bases in between. CDR3 in amino acids: CATGTRNTGELFF. For the CDR3, the DNA is TGCGCCACCGGGACAAGGAACACCGGGGAGCTGTTTTTT.

This clonotype was observed a handful of times. The V and J genes are TRBV12-3 or TRBV12-4 and TRBJ2-1, with TRBD2 as a possible D gene (5 bases). The germline V and J ends were trimmed by 8 bases and 9 bases, with 14 bases remaining between them. The CDR3 is 12 residues long. CDR3 amino acids: CASSPAAGEQFF. The CDR3 nucleotides are TGTGCCAGCTCCCCGGCCGCGGGTGAGCAGTTCTTC.

This clonotype occurred many times. The V and J genes are TRBV28 and TRBJ2-7; 8 bases align to TRBD1. Germline CDR1 is MDHEN and CDR2 is SYDVKM. This CDR3 has 14 amino acids. J lost 1 base, V lost 7 bases, and 6 bases had no gene match. This chain's CDR3 is CASTLGQASYEQYF. Here the CDR3 DNA reads TGTGCCAGCACCCTGGGACAGGCGTCCTACGAGCAGTACTTC.

The J gene is TRBJ2-7, the V gene TRBV29-1; TRBD2 aligns across 14 bases. This CDR3 contains 15 residues. Germline V gene lookup returns CDR1 SQVTM and CDR2 ANQGSEA. The V segment lost 6 bases and the J segment 5 bases; nucleotides outside the gene matches: 9. CDR3: CSVARLAGGPDEQYF. CDR3 bases: TGCAGCGTCGCGCGACTAGCGGGAGGGCCCGACGAGCAGTACTTC.

V usage is TRBV20-1 and J usage is TRBJ1-5; D may be TRBD1 (6 bases). V gave up 0 bases and J gave up 3 bases, with 27 bases separating them. Germline CDR1 and CDR2: DFQATT and SNEGSKA (reference sequence). This CDR3 spans 20 amino acids. The CDR3 sequence: CSARERTTGYSNRPNQPQHF. CDR3 DNA: TGCAGTGCTAGAGAAAGGACGACAGGTTATAGCAATCGACCCAATCAGCCCCAGCATTTT.

This clonotype was observed a handful of times. This chain links TRBV25-1 with TRBJ1-5; 8 bases map to TRBD1. Germline V gives CDR1 MGHDK, CDR2 SYGVNS. This CDR3 contains 19 residues. V shed 3 bases, J shed 3 bases, and the junction held 16 bases outside the gene matches. The chain's CDR3 is CASSDGQGPSGGYNQPQHF. The CDR3, as DNA: TGTGCCAGCAGTGACGGACAGGGTCCCTCGGGGGGGTACAATCAGCCCCAGCATTTT.

Ten or more counts support this clonotype. This chain joins TRBV5-5 and TRBJ1-2; D gene unclear. Germline V gene sequence: CDR1 SGHKS, CDR2 YYEKEE (reference sequence). The V end was cut by 4 bases, the J end by 4 bases, with 8 bases between. CDR3 length equals 12 residues. Here the CDR3 reads CASSPNLYGYTF. CDR3 sequence (DNA): TGTGCCAGCAGCCCGAACCTCTATGGCTACACCTTC.

This clonotype has at least ten counts. The gene calls are TRBV6-1 and TRBJ1-3; D remains ambiguous. The V and J ends lost 7 bases and 1 base respectively, with 11 bases between them. Per the germline V gene, CDR1 is MNHNS and CDR2 is SASEGT. CDR3 length: 14 amino acids. The CDR3 DNA reads as TGTGCCAGCAAGCAAAGGGCATCTGGAAACACCATATATTTT. Translation gives CASKQRASGNTIYF.

This chain connects TRBV6-2 or TRBV6-3 to TRBJ2-1; 8 bases line up with TRBD2. The CDR3 covers 13 residues. From germline, CDR1 is MNHEY and CDR2 SVGEGT. V lost 8 bases, J lost 7 bases, and 7 bases stayed unmatched. CDR3 nucleotide sequence: TGTGCCAGCGGGGGCGGGAGGTATAATGAGCAGTTCTTC. Translated: CASGGGRYNEQFF.

The chain uses TRBV7-3 and TRBJ2-3; D remains unclear. The germline V gene encodes CDR1 SGHTA and CDR2 FQGTGA. The CDR3 totals 15 residues. V lost 3 bases and J 3 bases, leaving 13 bases between the germline ends. The DNA of the CDR3 is TGTGCCAGCAGCTTGGCCTCCCACGGTACAGATACGCAGTATTTT. Translated: CASSLASHGTDTQYF.

This clonotype has just a few counts. The rearrangement joins TRBV7-3 to TRBJ2-1; weak D call: TRBD2 (5 bases). Between the trimmed V and J ends, which lost 5 bases and 10 bases, there was a span of 18 bases. The CDR3 runs to 14 residues. Germline V CDR1 and CDR2: SGHTA, FQGTGA. The CDR3 loop reads CASSTGLLADEQFF. DNA of the CDR3: TGTGCCAGCAGCACGGGATTGTTAGCTGACGAGCAGTTCTTC. Filled out from reference TRBV7-3 and TRBJ2-1, the complete variable domain reads GAGVSQTPSNKVTEKGKYVELRCDPISGHTALYWYRQSLGQGPEFLIYFQGTGAADDSGLPNDRFFAVRPEGSVSTLKIQRTERGDSAVYLCASSTGLLADEQFFGPGTRLTVL.

This clonotype occurred a few times. The chain is built from TRBV29-1 and TRBJ2-3; D perhaps matches TRBD2 (7 bases). Germline values: CDR1 SQVTM, CDR2 ANQGSEA. This CDR3 contains 14 residues. The chain's CDR3 is CRIGGQGLVDTQYF. Written as DNA, the CDR3 is TGCAGGATCGGGGGGCAGGGTCTGGTAGATACGCAGTATTTT.

This clonotype was counted only a few times. The chain employs TRBV9 and TRBJ2-3, with D perhaps TRBD1 or TRBD2 (6 bases each). This CDR3 is 16 amino acids long. V dropped 0 bases and J dropped 2 bases, with 13 bases sitting between them. The germline V gene has CDR1 SGDLS and CDR2 YYNGEE. The CDR3 loop is CASSVGGAGVTDTQYF. In DNA, the CDR3 is TGTGCCAGCAGCGTAGGGGGGGCTGGTGTCACAGATACGCAGTATTTT.

This clonotype showed up just a few times. This sequence joins TRBV16 and TRBJ2-2, with D perhaps matching TRBD1 (6 bases). The CDR3 covers 16 residues. Trimming stripped 4 bases from V and 1 base from J, with 13 bases between. Germline lookup yields CDR1 KGHSY and CDR2 FQNENV. The CDR3 sequence: CASSPQFRGNTGELFF. DNA for the CDR3: TGTGCCAGCAGCCCCCAATTCAGGGGGAACACCGGGGAGCTGTTTTTT.

In this sample, this clonotype turned up a few times. This chain uses TRBV5-1 with TRBJ2-1, with 11 bases identical to TRBD2. V lost 1 base and J lost 10; bases outside the gene matches: 7. This CDR3 region has 15 residues. CDR1 and CDR2 from the germline V gene are SGHRS and YFSETQ. The CDR3 region has the DNA TGCGCCAGCAGCTTGATACTAGCGGGAGCGGGAGAGCAGTTCTTC. Its protein is CASSLILAGAGEQFF.

This clonotype came up a few times. This rearrangement joins TRBV27 to TRBJ1-4, with TRBD1 matching over 7 bases. Germline V gene sequence: CDR1 MNHEY, CDR2 SMNVEV (reference sequence). Trimming at V came to 8 bases and at J to 8 bases, leaving 11 bases not matched to a gene. The CDR3 is 14 amino acids. Here the CDR3 reads CASHFRDRREKLFF. The CDR3 bases are TGTGCCAGCCACTTTCGGGACAGAAGGGAAAAACTGTTTTTT.

This clonotype appeared many times. V and J are TRBV6-1 and TRBJ1-1, with a possible D match to TRBD1 (6 bases). Germline loops: CDR1 MNHNS, CDR2 SASEGT. The CDR3 spans 14 residues. V lost 7 bases and J lost 6, with 18 bases in between. CDR3 nucleotides: TGTGCCAGCAACCCAATAGGGGGAGTAGCTGAAGCTTTCTTT. It yields the protein CASNPIGGVAEAFF.

This clonotype appeared a few times. V gene TRBV5-1 combines with J gene TRBJ2-7; the D gene is possibly TRBD1 (6 bases). Germline V gene data show CDR1 as SGHRS and CDR2 as YFSETQ. V was cut by 6 bases and J by 1 base, with 11 bases left in between. The CDR3 has 13 amino acids. The CDR3 reads CASTSGESYEQYF. The CDR3, as DNA: TGCGCCAGCACCTCAGGGGAGTCCTACGAGCAGTACTTC.

In this sample, this clonotype turned up many times. This chain links TRBV3-1 with TRBJ2-1; either TRBD1 or TRBD2 may fit D (5 bases each). V lost 0 bases and J 5 bases, leaving 11 bases between the germline ends. The V gene's germline CDR1 is LGHDT and CDR2 YNNKEL (reference sequence). The CDR3 length is 15 residues. The CDR3 nucleotides read TGTGCCAGCAGCCAAGACTCGAGGGGACACAATGAGCAGTTCTTC. It is translated as CASSQDSRGHNEQFF.

The V and J genes are TRBV18 and TRBJ1-1; possibly TRBD1 for D (5 bases). The CDR3 has 15 residues. Germline values: CDR1 KGHSH, CDR2 LQKENI. Trimming pared 3 bases from V and 5 bases from J, leaving 16 bases between. CDR3 sequence: CASSPGGVRKTEAFF. For the CDR3, the DNA is TGTGCCAGCTCACCGGGGGGGGTAAGGAAGACTGAAGCTTTCTTT. The entire variable domain, with the rest obtained from reference TRBV18 and TRBJ1-1, is as follows: NAGVMQNPRHLVRRRGQEARLRCSPMKGHSHVYWYRQLPEEGLKFMVYLQKENIIDESGMPKERFSAEFPKEGPSILRIQQVVRGDSAAYFCASSPGGVRKTEAFFGQGTRLTVV.

The chain is built from TRBV15 and TRBJ2-3; D is perhaps TRBD1 (5 bases). V lost 0 bases to trimming and J lost 0 bases, with 10 bases between them. The length of the CDR3 is 16 residues. Germline V gene lookup returns CDR1 LNHNV and CDR2 YYDKDF (reference sequence). CDR3 DNA: TGTGCCACCAGCAGAGAGATAGGGGCTAGCACAGATACGCAGTATTTT. Translating gives CATSREIGASTDTQYF.

Ten or more counts support this clonotype. This sequence joins TRBV6-1 and TRBJ2-5; 8 bases map to TRBD1. V shed 6 bases and J 2 bases; nucleotides not matched to a gene: 8. The length of the CDR3 is 15 residues. The germline V gene encodes CDR1 MNHNS and CDR2 SASEGT. The CDR3 region has the DNA TGTGCCAGCAGGCTCGGACAGGGAAGACAAGAGACCCAGTACTTC. It encodes CASRLGQGRQETQYF.

This clonotype was counted only a few times. The chain is built from TRBV11-2 and TRBJ2-7; a possible D gene is TRBD2 (6 bases). The V end lost 5 bases, the J end lost 2 bases, and 19 bases lay between the germline ends. CDR1 is SGHAT, CDR2 FQNNGV, per germline. The CDR3 consists of 16 residues. CDR3 DNA: TGTGCCAGCAGCCCGGGCAGACTAGAGCTTCCCTACGAGCAGTACTTC. Its translation: CASSPGRLELPYEQYF.

This chain's CDR3 is CASSLRPSGDEQFF. The CDR3 DNA sequence: TGTGCCAGCAGTTTAAGGCCCTCGGGCGATGAGCAGTTCTTC. The chain joins TRBV12-3 or TRBV12-4 to TRBJ2-1; no definite D call. This CDR3 has 14 amino acids. The V gene lost 2 bases and the J gene lost 8 bases, with 13 bases spanning the gap.

This clonotype came up a few times. The chain uses TRBV12-3 or TRBV12-4 and TRBJ1-1; the match to TRBD1 covers 8 bases. V lost 3 bases and J lost 11; bases outside the gene matches: 5. CDR3 size: 12 residues. The CDR3 is CASSLYRDRAFF. The CDR3 DNA reads TGTGCCAGCAGTTTGTACCGGGACAGGGCTTTCTTT.

This clonotype was counted between two and nine times. The chain couples TRBV30 to TRBJ2-7; D remains ambiguous. CDR1 and CDR2 (germline): GTSNPN, SVGIG (reference sequence). The V and J ends lost 7 bases and 3 bases respectively, with 16 bases between them. The CDR3 spans 13 residues. The CDR3 spells CAFDSILIYEQYF. CDR3 in DNA: TGTGCCTTCGACTCTATCCTCATCTACGAGCAGTACTTC. The complete variable domain, with remaining parts taken from reference TRBV30 and TRBJ2-7, reads SQTIHQWPATLVQPVGSPLSLECTVEGTSNPNLYWYRQAAGRGLQLLFYSVGIGQISSEVPQNLSASRPQDRQFILSSKKLLLSDSGFYLCAFDSILIYEQYFGPGTRLTVT.

This chain joins TRBV6-4 and TRBJ2-1, with 7 bases identical to TRBD1. This CDR3 spans 15 amino acids. Germline V gene sequence: CDR1 MRHNA, CDR2 SNTAGT. Trimming cost V 4 bases and J 0 bases; bases outside gene matches: 3. CDR3 protein: CASSVTGASYNEQFF. Written as DNA, the CDR3 is TGTGCCAGCAGTGTCACAGGGGCCTCCTACAATGAGCAGTTCTTC.

The chain employs TRBV7-6 and TRBJ2-6, with D uncertain. The CDR3 contains 17 residues. The germline V and J ends were trimmed by 1 base and 2 bases, with 12 bases remaining between them. CDR1 and CDR2 from the germline V gene are SGHVS and FNYEAQ. The CDR3 region has the DNA TGTGCCAGCAGCTTAGATCCTAGGGTCGCTGGGGCCAACGTCCTGACTTTC. It yields the protein CASSLDPRVAGANVLTF.

This sequence joins TRBV7-3 and TRBJ2-7; no clear D gene. This CDR3 has 13 residues. Per germline, CDR1 SGHTA and CDR2 FQGTGA. The V end lost 0 bases, the J end lost 3 bases, and 6 bases lay between the germline ends. This chain's CDR3 is CASSLTWNYEQYF. In DNA form, the CDR3 reads TGTGCCAGCAGCTTAACGTGGAACTACGAGCAGTACTTC.

V is TRBV28 and J is TRBJ2-4; no definite D call. CDR1 is MDHEN, CDR2 SYDVKM, per germline. The germline V and J ends were trimmed by 6 bases and 0 bases, with 15 bases remaining between them. The CDR3 sequence is 16 residues long. In nucleotides, the CDR3 is TGTGCCAGCAGCAATGGGGTTGCCCTAGCCAAAAACATTCAGTACTTC. Translating gives CASSNGVALAKNIQYF. Variable domain in full (rest from reference TRBV28 and TRBJ2-4): DVKVTQSSRYLVKRTGEKVFLECVQDMDHENMFWYRQDPGLGLRLIYFSYDVKMKEKGDIPEGYSVSREKKERFSLILESASTNQTSMYLCASSNGVALAKNIQYFGAGTRLSVL.